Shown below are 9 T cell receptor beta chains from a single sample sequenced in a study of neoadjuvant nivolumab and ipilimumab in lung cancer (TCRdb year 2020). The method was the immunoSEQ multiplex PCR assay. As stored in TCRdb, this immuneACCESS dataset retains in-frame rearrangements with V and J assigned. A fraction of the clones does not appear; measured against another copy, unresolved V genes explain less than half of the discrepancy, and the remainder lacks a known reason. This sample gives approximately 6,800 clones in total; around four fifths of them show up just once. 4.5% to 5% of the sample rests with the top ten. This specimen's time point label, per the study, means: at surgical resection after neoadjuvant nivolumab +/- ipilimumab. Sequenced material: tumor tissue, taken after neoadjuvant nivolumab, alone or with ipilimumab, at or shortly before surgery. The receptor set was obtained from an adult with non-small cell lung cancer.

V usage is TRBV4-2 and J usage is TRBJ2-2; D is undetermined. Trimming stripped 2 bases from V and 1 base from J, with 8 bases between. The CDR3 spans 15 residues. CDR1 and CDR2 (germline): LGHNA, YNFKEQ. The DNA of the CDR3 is TGTGCCAGCAGCCAATCCCCCGAGAACACCGGGGAGCTGTTTTTT. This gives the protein CASSQSPENTGELFF.

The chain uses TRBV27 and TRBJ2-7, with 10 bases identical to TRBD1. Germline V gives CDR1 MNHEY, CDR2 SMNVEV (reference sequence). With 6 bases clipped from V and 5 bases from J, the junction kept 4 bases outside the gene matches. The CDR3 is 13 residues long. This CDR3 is CASRRTGGDEQYF. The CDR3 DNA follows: TGTGCCAGCAGAAGGACAGGGGGGGACGAGCAGTACTTC.

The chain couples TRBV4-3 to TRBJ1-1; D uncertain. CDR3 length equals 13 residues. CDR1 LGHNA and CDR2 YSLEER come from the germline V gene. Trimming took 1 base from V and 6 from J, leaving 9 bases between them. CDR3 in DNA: TGCGCCAGCAGCCAAGGGGAGGGATCTGAAGCTTTCTTT. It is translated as CASSQGEGSEAFF.

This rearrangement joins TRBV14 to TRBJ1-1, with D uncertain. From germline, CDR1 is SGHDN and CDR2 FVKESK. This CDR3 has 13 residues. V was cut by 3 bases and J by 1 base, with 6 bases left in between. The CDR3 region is CASSHRRNTEAFF. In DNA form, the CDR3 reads TGTGCCAGCAGCCATAGACGGAACACTGAAGCTTTCTTT.

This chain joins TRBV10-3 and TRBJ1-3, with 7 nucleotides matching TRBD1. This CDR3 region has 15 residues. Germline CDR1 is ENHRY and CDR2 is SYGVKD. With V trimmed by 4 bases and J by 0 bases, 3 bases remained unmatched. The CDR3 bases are TGTGCCATCAGTGGGGGACAGTTCTCTGGAAACACCATATATTTT. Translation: CAISGGQFSGNTIYF.

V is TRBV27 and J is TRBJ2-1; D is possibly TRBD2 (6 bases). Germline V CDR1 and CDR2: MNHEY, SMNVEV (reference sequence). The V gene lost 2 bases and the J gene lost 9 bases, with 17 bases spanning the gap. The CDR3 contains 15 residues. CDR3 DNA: TGTGCCAGCAGTTTAGGCGCGGGGAGTTCCGGTGAGCAGTTCTTC. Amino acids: CASSLGAGSSGEQFF.

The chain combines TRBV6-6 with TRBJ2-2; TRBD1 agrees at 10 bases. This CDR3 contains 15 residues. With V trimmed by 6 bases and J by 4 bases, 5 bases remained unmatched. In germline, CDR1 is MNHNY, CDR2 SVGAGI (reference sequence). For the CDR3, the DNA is TGTGCCAGCAGCGGGGACAGGGGAGTCACCGGGGAGCTGTTTTTT. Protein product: CASSGDRGVTGELFF.

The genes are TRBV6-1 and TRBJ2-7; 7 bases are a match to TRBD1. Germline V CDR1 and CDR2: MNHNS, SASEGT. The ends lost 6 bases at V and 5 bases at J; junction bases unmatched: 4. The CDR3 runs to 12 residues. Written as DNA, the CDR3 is TGTGCCAGCAGGGGGGACAGACACGAGCAGTACTTC. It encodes CASRGDRHEQYF.

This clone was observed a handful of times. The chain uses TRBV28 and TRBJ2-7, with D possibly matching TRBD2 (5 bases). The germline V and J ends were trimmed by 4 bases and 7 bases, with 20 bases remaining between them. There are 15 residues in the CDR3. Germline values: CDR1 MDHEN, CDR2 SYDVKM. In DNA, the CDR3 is TGTGCCAGCAGTTCCCCGGGGTCACACTCCAGGGAGCAGTACTTC. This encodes CASSSPGSHSREQYF.